The T cell receptor beta chain described here comes from a study of OX40 agonist ivuxolimab in advanced cancers. In the study overall: From 23 to 79 years was the age range, with a mean of about 54 years, and approximately 84% were male. Study-level findings and limits: Antigens targeted by the expanded peripheral T cells were not determined. Also present in some nonresponders was a low level of normalized T-cell clonal expansion. CD8+ T cells averaged more expanded clones than CD4+.

As regards this clone: Its specificity is not known.

Germline V lookup: CDR1 MNHEY, CDR2 SMNVEV (reference sequence). V lost 6 bases, J lost 4 bases, and 16 bases lay in between. There are 15 residues in the CDR3. The protocol was immunoSEQ multiplex PCR, while the TCRdb copy is restricted to in-frame clones and leaves out a portion. The table has 90,000 or so clones, more than 90% seen once; the top ten hold about 3%. The rearrangement joins TRBV27 to TRBJ2-1; D might be TRBD2 (6 bases). The sample was CD4+ or CD8+ T cells sorted from blood, taken in a trial of the OX40 agonist ivuxolimab. The receptor was derived from an adult with an advanced solid tumor such as melanoma, head and neck, liver or kidney cancer. The DNA of the CDR3 is TGTGCCAGCAGACTAACCGTTCGGGGGTACAATGAGCAGTTCTTC. Translated: CASRLTVRGYNEQFF.